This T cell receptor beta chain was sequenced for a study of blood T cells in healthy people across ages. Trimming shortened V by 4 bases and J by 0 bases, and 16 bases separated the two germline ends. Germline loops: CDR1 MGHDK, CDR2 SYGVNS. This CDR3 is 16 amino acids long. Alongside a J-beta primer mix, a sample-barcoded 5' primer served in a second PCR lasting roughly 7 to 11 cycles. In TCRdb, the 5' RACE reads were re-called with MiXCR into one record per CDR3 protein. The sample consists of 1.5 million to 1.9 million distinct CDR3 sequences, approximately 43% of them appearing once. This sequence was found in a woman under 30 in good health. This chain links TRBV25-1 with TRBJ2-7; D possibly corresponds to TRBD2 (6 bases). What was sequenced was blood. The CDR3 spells CASSASAGGNSYEQYF. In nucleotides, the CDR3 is TGTGCCAGCAGTGCCTCAGCCGGGGGTAACTCCTACGAGCAGTACTTC.